The rows below give T cell receptor beta chains drawn from one sample of a study of blood T cell repertoires in COVID-19. This table comes from immunoSEQ multiplex PCR, and its TCRdb copy is limited to in-frame clones, with some not included. This sample has around 140,000 clones; about 88% occur once, and the top ten carry 17%. Sequences were obtained from peripheral blood. The receptors come from a woman older than 75 with acute or convalescent COVID-19. Both conserved end residues are part of each CDR3.

V gene	J gene	CDR3 protein
TRBV6-5	TRBJ1-1	CASERGRGPNTEAFF
TRBV7-2	TRBJ2-3	CASTLGGATDTQYF
TRBV19	TRBJ1-1	CASIPLIGQGRMNTEAFF
TRBV11-2	TRBJ2-5	CASSLSGQETQYF
TRBV7-2	TRBJ2-7	CASSLARRGYEQYF
TRBV7-2	TRBJ1-2	CASSLTVGGTGIYGYTF
TRBV18	TRBJ1-4	CASSPTGGWDEKLFF
TRBV7-2	TRBJ1-3	CASSPRTAGNTIYF
TRBV9	TRBJ2-5	CASSVSGGRMAQYF
TRBV6-5	TRBJ1-6	CASRLGQGTDSPLHF
TRBV7-8	TRBJ2-1	CASSIDKRGRFDNEQFF
TRBV6-6	TRBJ1-3	CASSTTGGARETIYF
TRBV3-1/TRBV3-2	TRBJ1-1	CASSLGDLNTEAFF
TRBV27	TRBJ2-3	CASSSGQAGDTQYF
TRBV11-2	TRBJ1-1	CASSLVGGGVTEAFF
TRBV11-2	TRBJ2-5	CASSYTGTQETQYF
TRBV4-3	TRBJ2-1	CASSPGGSGVYNEQFF
TRBV19	TRBJ1-6	CASSTTGNNSPLHF
TRBV6-6	TRBJ2-7	CASSYAHYHEQYF
TRBV5-1	TRBJ1-1	CASSLDAGSHTEAFF
TRBV30	TRBJ1-3	CAWGSGVGNTIYF
TRBV29-1	TRBJ2-3	CSGRQGQRTDTQYF
TRBV5-4	TRBJ2-5	CASSDRDQETQYF
TRBV3-1/TRBV3-2	TRBJ1-1	CASSPPLNTEAFF
TRBV2	TRBJ2-5	CASRGLGGIGTQYF
TRBV7-9	TRBJ1-5	CASSLGGLSQPQHF
TRBV18	TRBJ1-1	CASSPQQGAMNTEAFF
TRBV6-1	TRBJ2-7	CASSETGTYEQYF
TRBV14	TRBJ1-6	CASSPFNSPLHF
TRBV6-2/TRBV6-3	TRBJ1-5	CASSYVRSNQPQHF
TRBV27	TRBJ2-2	CASRTENTGELFF
TRBV19	TRBJ2-1	CASAEQGARYNEQFF
TRBV11-3	TRBJ2-1	CASSLAGAGDHEQFF
TRBV12-5	TRBJ1-1	CASGPSRVKTEAFF
TRBV4-1	TRBJ2-1	CASSQEWGQYNEQFF
TRBV19	TRBJ1-5	CASSGGGRGNQPQHF
TRBV7-9	TRBJ1-5	CASSPDSSNQPQHF
TRBV2	TRBJ1-1	CASSEGTMFSKAFF
TRBV11-2	TRBJ2-7	CASSLETGAYEQYF
TRBV23-1	TRBJ1-6	CASSQGDRDNSPLHF
TRBV5-1	TRBJ2-1	CASSLVSGIYNEQFF
TRBV2	TRBJ1-5	CASRTQGGKNQPQHF
TRBV2	TRBJ2-2	CASRSLSGELFF
TRBV6-5	TRBJ2-2	CASSYARGLGELFF
TRBV7-2	TRBJ1-6	CASSLDRAGDSPLHF